The T cell receptor beta chain described here comes from a study of pediatric ulcerative colitis. General study results and limits: Blood-rectal clonal overlap within each person was significantly higher in ulcerative colitis patients than controls. Some T cells in rectal biopsies may come from blood, especially with overt colitis. All ulcerative colitis patients, but no controls, carried a couple of rectal clonotypes.

The rectum was sampled with one to two pinch biopsies at colonoscopy. The CDR3 totals 18 residues. After removal of 6 bases from V and 0 bases from J, the junction contained 13 bases not matched to a gene. Assay: immunoSEQ multiplex PCR; the TCRdb copy retains only in-frame clones and omits some. Of tens of thousands of clones listed, 78% are singletons. About this clone: Antigen unknown.

The source is a girl aged 5 to 17 with moderate ulcerative colitis. The specimen was gut tissue. The V call is TRBV23-1, the J call TRBJ2-7; the match to TRBD2 covers 11 bases. TRBV23-1 is treated as an ORF (open reading frame) with a function not yet certain. The CDR3 region has the DNA TGCGCCAGCAGCCAACACTCTAGCGGGGGGCCTTCCTCCTACGAGCAGTACTTC. This sequence encodes CASSQHSSGGPSSYEQYF.